These 25 T cell receptor beta chains were all obtained from the same sample, sequenced in a study of cytomegalovirus exposure and HLA in healthy donors. The primer mix had 60 Vbeta and 13 Jbeta primers. Clones were read by immunoSEQ multiplex PCR, and TCRdb kept only the in-frame ones, dropping some. The table has about 130,000 clones, over 70% seen once. Source material: PBMCs. These receptor sequences come from a man aged 35-49 years in good health and CMV-seronegative.

This chain connects TRBV7-9 to TRBJ2-1; 7 nucleotides align to TRBD1. Losses at the gene ends were 5 bases for V and 3 bases for J; bases not matched to a gene: 4. This CDR3 is built from 14 residues. From germline, CDR1 is SEHNR and CDR2 FQNEAQ (reference sequence). The chain's CDR3 is CASSDRDSYNEQFF. CDR3 bases: TGTGCCAGCAGCGATCGGGACAGCTACAATGAGCAGTTCTTC.

The rearrangement uses TRBV7-3 and TRBJ2-1; TRBD2 matches 9 bases. The CDR3 totals 14 residues. V lost 2 bases to trimming and J lost 5 bases; unmatched junction nucleotides: 1. The germline CDR1 and CDR2 sequences are SGHTA and FQGTGA. The CDR3 DNA reads TGTGCCAGCAGCTTAGCGGGAGGGGACAATGAGCAGTTCTTC. It codes for CASSLAGGDNEQFF.

This clone was seen a handful of times. This chain connects TRBV4-3 to TRBJ2-3, with 13 bases lining up with TRBD2. This CDR3 contains 17 residues. J lost 3 bases, V lost 3 bases, and 6 bases had no gene match. Germline values: CDR1 LGHNA, CDR2 YSLEER. This chain's CDR3 is CASSHPPGLAGTDTQYF. Written as DNA, the CDR3 is TGCGCCAGCAGCCATCCGCCGGGACTAGCGGGAACAGATACGCAGTATTTT.

This clone was counted between two and nine times. The chain joins TRBV9 to TRBJ2-7; 7 bases are shared with TRBD2. The V gene end was trimmed by 4 bases and the J gene end by 0 bases; junction bases not matched to a gene: 10. This CDR3 has 16 residues. Germline V lookup: CDR1 SGDLS, CDR2 YYNGEE. DNA of the CDR3: TGTGCCAGCAGCCTCGGGCTAGCGGAGAACTCCTACGAGCAGTACTTC. Translating gives CASSLGLAENSYEQYF.

This clone was picked up a small number of times. At the DNA level, this CDR3 is encoded by other sequences in the same sample as well. The J gene is TRBJ2-2, the V gene TRBV7-9; D is perhaps TRBD1 (5 bases). CDR3 length: 14 amino acids. Germline values: CDR1 SEHNR, CDR2 FQNEAQ (reference sequence). Between the trimmed V and J ends, which lost 0 bases and 5 bases, there was a span of 7 bases. The CDR3 sequence is CASSLARTTGELFF. CDR3 nucleotide sequence: TGTGCCAGCAGCTTAGCGAGGACAACCGGGGAGCTGTTTTTT.

This clone was seen once. V and J are TRBV10-1 and TRBJ1-4, with 7 bases matching TRBD1. The germline V gene encodes CDR1 WNHNN and CDR2 SYGVQD (reference sequence). The CDR3 has 14 residues. V lost 6 bases and J lost 3; bases outside the gene matches: 4. CDR3 sequence: CASRPDRPNEKLFF. The DNA for the CDR3 is TGCGCCAGCAGACCGGACAGGCCTAATGAAAAACTGTTTTTT.

This CDR3 reads CASSSTVGSGYTF. The CDR3 bases are TGTGCCAGCAGCTCGACAGTCGGTTCTGGCTACACCTTC. The gene calls are TRBV5-4 and TRBJ1-2, with D maybe TRBD1 (5 bases). Germline CDR1 is SGHNT and CDR2 is YYREEE (reference sequence). The CDR3 is 13 amino acids. V gave up 3 bases and J gave up 7 bases, with 13 bases separating them.

The genes are TRBV7-3 and TRBJ2-5; D unclear. The ends were cut back, 0 bases at V and 4 bases at J, with 6 bases in the middle. CDR3 size: 13 residues. CDR1 is SGHTA, CDR2 FQGTGA, per germline. The CDR3 loop is CASSLTFGETQYF. CDR3 sequence (DNA): TGTGCCAGCAGCTTAACGTTCGGAGAGACCCAGTACTTC. Filled out from reference TRBV7-3 and TRBJ2-5, the complete variable domain reads GAGVSQTPSNKVTEKGKYVELRCDPISGHTALYWYRQSLGQGPEFLIYFQGTGAADDSGLPNDRFFAVRPEGSVSTLKIQRTERGDSAVYLCASSLTFGETQYFGPGTRLLVL.

This chain links TRBV4-1 with TRBJ1-5; TRBD1 matches 8 bases. V trimming: 4 bases; J trimming: 2 bases; junction bases outside the gene matches: 7. The CDR3 is 16 amino acids. Germline V gene data show CDR1 as MGHRA and CDR2 as YSYEKL. The CDR3 region is CASSRTGGSGNQPQHF. In nucleotides, the CDR3 is TGCGCCAGCAGCCGAACAGGGGGGTCGGGCAATCAGCCCCAGCATTTT.

This chain joins TRBV27 and TRBJ1-6; D might be TRBD1 (6 bases). Looked up from germline, CDR1 is MNHEY and CDR2 is SMNVEV (reference sequence). V was cut by 4 bases and J by 6 bases, with 10 bases left in between. The CDR3 extends over 14 amino acids. CDR3 loop: CASSWGGANSPLHF. Written as DNA, the CDR3 is TGTGCCAGCAGTTGGGGGGGGGCTAATTCACCCCTCCACTTT.

DNA for the CDR3: TGTGCCTGGAGTGCGACCACTAGCGGGAGACCAGATACGCAGTATTTT. This sequence encodes CAWSATTSGRPDTQYF. The chain joins TRBV30 to TRBJ2-3; 11 nucleotides match TRBD2. The CDR3 runs to 16 residues. Per the germline V gene, CDR1 is GTSNPN and CDR2 is SVGIG (reference sequence). Trimming took 1 base from V and 4 from J; bases not matched to a gene: 7.

The chain uses TRBV11-3 and TRBJ1-1; TRBD1 matches at 7 bases. V was clipped by 5 bases and J by 0 bases; unmatched bases: 3. This CDR3 has 14 residues. CDR1 and CDR2 from the germline V gene are SGHNT and YENEEA. CDR3 in DNA: TGTGCCAGCAGCGGTGGGACAGTGAACACTGAAGCTTTCTTT. It translates to CASSGGTVNTEAFF.

Only a few counts were recorded for this clone. This chain links TRBV18 with TRBJ2-1, with D perhaps matching TRBD1 (5 bases). Germline CDR1 is KGHSH and CDR2 is LQKENI. This CDR3 is 13 amino acids long. V gave up 10 bases and J gave up 5 bases, with 15 bases separating them. The CDR3 sequence is CATAWGRDNEQFF. The CDR3, as DNA: TGTGCCACCGCGTGGGGCAGAGACAATGAGCAGTTCTTC.

This clone showed up just once. This chain joins TRBV5-1 and TRBJ2-7; 7 nucleotides match TRBD2. This CDR3 is 15 amino acids long. The ends lost 0 bases at V and 4 bases at J; junction bases unmatched: 7. Germline-derived CDR1 and CDR2 are SGHRS and YFSETQ. This CDR3 is CASSLAEGLGYEQYF. Written as DNA, the CDR3 is TGCGCCAGCAGCTTGGCCGAAGGACTAGGGTACGAGCAGTACTTC. Variable domain in full (rest from reference TRBV5-1 and TRBJ2-7): KAGVTQTPRYLIKTRGQQVTLSCSPISGHRSVSWYQQTPGQGLQFLFEYFSETQRNKGNFPGRFSGRQFSNSRSEMNVSTLELGDSALYLCASSLAEGLGYEQYFGPGTRLTVT.

Points on this clone: One end of the junction fails to match germline, which may point to a read error. The chain couples TRBV28 to TRBJ2-7; the match to TRBD1 covers 7 bases. This CDR3 spans 14 amino acids. From germline, CDR1 is MDHEN and CDR2 SYDVKM. CDR3 DNA: TGTGCCAGCAGTCTATGGACAGGAGACTACGAGCAGTACTTC. Its protein product is CASSLWTGDYEQYF. Based on the CDR3 plus reference TRBV28 and TRBJ2-7, the full variable domain is DVKVTQSSRYLVKRTGEKVFLECVQDMDHENMFWYRQDPGLGLRLIYFSYDVKMKEKGDIPEGYSVSREKKERFSLILESASTNQTSMYLCASSLWTGDYEQYFGPGTRLTVT.

The chain links TRBV7-6 to TRBJ2-5; D is possibly TRBD2 (6 bases). The V gene's germline CDR1 is SGHVS and CDR2 FNYEAQ. Trimming took off 5 bases at V and 2 bases at J, with 12 bases between the two ends. The CDR3 spans 14 residues. As DNA, the CDR3 is TGTGCCAGCAGCACCCGGGACTCACAAGAGACCCAGTACTTC. Translated, it gives CASSTRDSQETQYF.

V usage is TRBV19 and J usage is TRBJ1-5; 7 bases match TRBD1. V lost 7 bases, J lost 4 bases, and 4 bases stayed unmatched. Germline V CDR1 and CDR2: LNHDA, SQIVND (reference sequence). The CDR3 is made up of 13 amino acids. The CDR3 protein is CASTSTGNQPQHF. CDR3 DNA sequence: TGTGCCAGTACCTCGACAGGGAATCAGCCCCAGCATTTT.

The V and J genes are TRBV5-4 and TRBJ1-4; 7 bases are shared with TRBD1. Germline V gene lookup returns CDR1 SGHNT and CDR2 YYREEE (reference sequence). This CDR3 is built from 18 residues. V lost 0 bases, J lost 0 bases, and 8 bases stayed unmatched. CDR3 region: CASSLGGTAATTNEKLFF. The CDR3 nucleotides are TGTGCCAGCAGCTTGGGGGGGACAGCAGCCACAACTAATGAAAAACTGTTTTTT.

The chain employs TRBV30 and TRBJ1-2, with D unclear. The V gene's germline CDR1 is GTSNPN and CDR2 SVGIG (reference sequence). The CDR3 extends over 12 amino acids. V shed 0 bases and J shed 4 bases, with 6 bases lying between them. CDR3 sequence reads: CAWSVVGYGYTF. CDR3 in DNA: TGTGCCTGGAGTGTAGTCGGCTATGGCTACACCTTC.

The V and J genes are TRBV5-1 and TRBJ2-3, with 10 bases aligning to TRBD1. This CDR3 contains 15 residues. Unmatched junction bases numbered 5, after V lost 4 bases and J lost 3 bases. Looked up from germline, CDR1 is SGHRS and CDR2 is YFSETQ. The CDR3 nucleotides are TGCGCCAGCAGCCCGGGACAGGGGTTTACAGATACGCAGTATTTT. Translating it yields CASSPGQGFTDTQYF. Looking up the rest from reference TRBV5-1 and TRBJ2-3 gives the full variable domain: KAGVTQTPRYLIKTRGQQVTLSCSPISGHRSVSWYQQTPGQGLQFLFEYFSETQRNKGNFPGRFSGRQFSNSRSEMNVSTLELGDSALYLCASSPGQGFTDTQYFGPGTRLTVL.

J is TRBJ2-2 and V is TRBV7-9; 8 bases match TRBD1. V lost 1 base to trimming and J lost 1 base; unmatched junction nucleotides: 5. There are 17 residues in the CDR3. Germline-derived CDR1 and CDR2 are SEHNR and FQNEAQ (reference sequence). In DNA, the CDR3 is TGTGCCAGCAGCTTAGGAGCAGGGGGCCTGAACACCGGGGAGCTGTTTTTT. Translation gives CASSLGAGGLNTGELFF.

This chain links TRBV5-1 with TRBJ2-1, with 9 positions matching TRBD1. The CDR3 loop spans 14 amino acids. V lost 2 bases, J lost 8 bases, and 5 bases stayed unmatched. Per the germline V gene, CDR1 is SGHRS and CDR2 is YFSETQ. CDR3 sequence reads: CASSFGQGWDEQFF. In DNA, the CDR3 is TGCGCCAGCAGCTTCGGACAGGGGTGGGATGAGCAGTTCTTC.

V gene TRBV10-3 combines with J gene TRBJ1-3; tentative D call: TRBD1 (5 bases). The germline CDR1 and CDR2 sequences are ENHRY and SYGVKD. V was clipped by 6 bases and J by 0 bases, with 12 bases between them. The CDR3 sequence is 15 residues long. The chain's CDR3 is CAIRAGSSSGNTIYF. The CDR3 nucleotides read TGTGCCATCAGGGCAGGGTCAAGCTCTGGAAACACCATATATTTT.

This chain connects TRBV6-4 to TRBJ2-3; D remains ambiguous. V lost 2 bases, J lost 0 bases, and 21 bases lay in between. The CDR3 runs to 19 residues. Looked up from germline, CDR1 is MRHNA and CDR2 is SNTAGT. Here the CDR3 reads CASSDPPHLRKPSTDTQYF. CDR3 coding DNA: TGTGCCAGCAGTGACCCCCCCCACTTACGCAAGCCCAGCACAGATACGCAGTATTTT.

The gene calls are TRBV12-5 and TRBJ2-7; TRBD1 is a possible D gene (5 bases). CDR3 length equals 15 residues. From germline, CDR1 is LGHNT and CDR2 FRNRAP. V was clipped by 6 bases and J by 7 bases, with 22 bases between them. The DNA of the CDR3 is TGTGCTAGTGGGAAGACAGTCAGCTATCCTTATGAGCAGTACTTC. It specifies CASGKTVSYPYEQYF.